This paragraph covers one T cell receptor (beta chain) sequence. This sample stems from a study of shared clonotypes between healthy human individuals. Running of the assay took place at deep level. Profiling relied on immunoSEQ multiplex PCR, and the TCRdb table lists in-frame clones only, not all of them. The data contain roughly 76,000 clones, 62% of them seen just once; the ten biggest clones take up around 50%. The CDR3 loop spans 13 amino acids. Germline CDR1 and CDR2: MDHEN and SYDVKM. V was pared by 7 bases and J by 12 bases, with 20 bases between. Adult donors, all healthy and HIV-negative, had no recent acute infections or vaccinations. In CD8 memory, CD45RO+ cells were put together with CCR7-negative CD45RA+ TemRA cells.

Sequencing used memory CD8+ T cells sorted from blood. Documented subset: CD45RO+ cells pooled with CCR7-negative TemRA cells. The sequence derives from a young man in good health. The chain couples TRBV28 to TRBJ2-3, with a weak D call TRBD2 (6 bases). The CDR3, as DNA: TGTGCCAGCATCCCTGAGGCCGGGGGTCGTCAGTATTTT. It codes for CASIPEAGGRQYF.